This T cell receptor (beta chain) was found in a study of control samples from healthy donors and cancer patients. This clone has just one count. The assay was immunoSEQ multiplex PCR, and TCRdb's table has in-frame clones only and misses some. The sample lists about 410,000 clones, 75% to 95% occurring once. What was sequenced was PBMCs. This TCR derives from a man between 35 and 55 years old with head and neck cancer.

The CDR3 loop reads CASSLEGPGYGYTF. The CDR3 bases are TGTGCCAGCAGCCTAGAGGGTCCCGGCTATGGCTACACCTTC. This chain connects TRBV27 to TRBJ1-2; D call uncertain. V was clipped by 6 bases and J by 4 bases, with 15 bases between them. CDR3 size: 14 residues. Germline-derived CDR1 and CDR2 are MNHEY and SMNVEV (reference sequence).